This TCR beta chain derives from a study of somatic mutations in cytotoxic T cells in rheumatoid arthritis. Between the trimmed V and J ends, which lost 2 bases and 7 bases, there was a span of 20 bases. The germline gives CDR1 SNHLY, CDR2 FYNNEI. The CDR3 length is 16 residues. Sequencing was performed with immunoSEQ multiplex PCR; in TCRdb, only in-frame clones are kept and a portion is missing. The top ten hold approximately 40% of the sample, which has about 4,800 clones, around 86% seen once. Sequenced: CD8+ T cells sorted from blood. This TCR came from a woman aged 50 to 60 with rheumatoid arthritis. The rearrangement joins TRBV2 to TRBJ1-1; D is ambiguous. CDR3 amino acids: CASSETLRPWAVEAFF. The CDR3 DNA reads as TGTGCCAGCAGTGAAACCCTAAGGCCCTGGGCTGTTGAAGCTTTCTTT.